The rows below give T cell receptor beta chains drawn from one sample of a study of T cell responses to AZD1222 COVID-19 vaccine. Sequenced by immunoSEQ multiplex PCR; TCRdb stores in-frame clones only, minus some. The sample includes some 140,000 clones, under 95% of them seen just once. This specimen was peripheral blood, taken on day 0 of AZD1222 vaccination. The receptors come from an adult in good health. Both conserved end residues are part of each CDR3. Each record gives: J gene, D gene, V gene, clone size, CDR3 protein, CDR3 DNA. D genes are given only for firm matches. The size of a clone is reported for some rows only, either as once, few or many, or as a class for expanded clones.

J: TRBJ2-7; D: NA; V: TRBV6-5; size: NA; CDR3: CASSYSWQNPYEQYF; DNA: TGTGCCAGCAGTTACTCGTGGCAGAACCCCTACGAGCAGTACTTC
J: TRBJ1-1; D: NA; V: TRBV30; size: NA; CDR3: CAWRLEVNTEAFF; DNA: TGTGCCTGGCGCTTAGAAGTGAACACTGAAGCTTTCTTT
J: TRBJ1-2; D: NA; V: TRBV4-2; size: NA; CDR3: CASSQSYGYTF; DNA: TGTGCCAGCAGCCAGAGCTATGGCTACACCTTC
J: TRBJ1-5; D: NA; V: TRBV10-3; size: NA; CDR3: CATSDNPGNQPQHF; DNA: TGTGCCACGTCGGACAATCCCGGCAATCAGCCCCAGCATTTT
J: TRBJ1-5; D: TRBD1; V: TRBV4-1; size: NA; CDR3: CASSQDNSWDRVFGQPQHF; DNA: TGCGCCAGCAGCCAAGATAATTCCTGGGACAGGGTGTTCGGTCAGCCCCAGCATTTT
J: TRBJ1-4; D: NA; V: TRBV14; size: NA; CDR3: CASSQGRNEKLFF; DNA: TGTGCCAGCAGCCAAGGTCGGAATGAAAAACTGTTTTTT
J: TRBJ2-2; D: NA; V: TRBV9; size: NA; CDR3: CASSVGGLGTGELFF; DNA: TGTGCCAGCAGCGTGGGCGGGCTGGGGACCGGGGAGCTGTTTTTT
J: TRBJ1-5; D: NA; V: TRBV28; size: NA; CDR3: CASSFPWQAEQPQHF; DNA: TGTGCCAGCAGTTTCCCGTGGCAGGCGGAGCAGCCCCAGCATTTT
J: TRBJ1-2; D: TRBD1; V: TRBV27; size: NA; CDR3: CASRGTGDNYGYTF; DNA: TGTGCCAGCAGAGGGACAGGGGATAACTATGGCTACACCTTC
J: TRBJ2-1; D: NA; V: TRBV24-1; size: NA; CDR3: CATSDLPGLTDYSYNEQFF; DNA: TGTGCCACCAGTGATCTACCGGGGCTTACTGACTACTCCTACAATGAGCAGTTCTTC
J: TRBJ2-1; D: NA; V: TRBV11-2; size: NA; CDR3: CASSAIRDSKVHEQFF; DNA: TGTGCCAGCAGCGCCATCCGGGACTCCAAAGTCCATGAGCAGTTCTTC
J: TRBJ2-2; D: TRBD2; V: TRBV6-6; size: NA; CDR3: CASSRTGGNAGELFF; DNA: TGTGCCAGCAGCCGGACGGGAGGAAACGCCGGGGAGCTGTTTTTT
J: TRBJ1-5; D: TRBD1; V: TRBV7-6; size: NA; CDR3: CASSLVGTGASNQPQHF; DNA: TGTGCCAGCAGCTTAGTGGGGACAGGGGCAAGCAATCAGCCCCAGCATTTT
J: TRBJ2-7; D: TRBD2; V: TRBV5-1; size: NA; CDR3: CASSWGPSGNYEQYF; DNA: TGCGCCAGCAGCTGGGGGCCTAGCGGGAACTACGAGCAGTACTTC
J: TRBJ2-7; D: TRBD2; V: TRBV7-2; size: NA; CDR3: CASSLGGGAGVIEEQYF; DNA: TGTGCCAGCAGCTTAGGGGGGGGAGCGGGAGTGATTGAAGAGCAGTACTTC
J: TRBJ2-1; D: TRBD2; V: TRBV3-1/TRBV3-2; size: once; CDR3: CASSPRLAVSSYNEQFF; DNA: TGTGCCAGCAGCCCACGACTAGCGGTGAGCTCCTACAATGAGCAGTTCTTC
J: TRBJ2-1; D: NA; V: TRBV29-1; size: few; CDR3: CSVEVTILLSSSYNEQFF; DNA: TGCAGCGTTGAAGTGACTATCCTACTCTCTAGCTCCTACAATGAGCAGTTCTTC
J: TRBJ2-1; D: TRBD2; V: TRBV7-2; size: NA; CDR3: CASSLKAGGIPWNEQFF; DNA: TGTGCCAGCAGCTTAAAAGCGGGAGGCATTCCATGGAATGAGCAGTTCTTC
J: TRBJ2-2; D: NA; V: TRBV29-1; size: NA; CDR3: CSVDVVGATGELFF; DNA: TGCAGCGTTGATGTGGTGGGAGCCACCGGGGAGCTGTTTTTT
J: TRBJ2-3; D: TRBD2; V: TRBV24-1; size: NA; CDR3: CATSDSWGAGGGDTQYF; DNA: TGTGCCACCAGTGATTCTTGGGGCGCGGGGGGTGGAGATACGCAGTATTTT
J: TRBJ1-2; D: NA; V: TRBV6-2/TRBV6-3; size: NA; CDR3: CASSLAGPNYGYTF; DNA: TGTGCCAGCAGTTTGGCAGGGCCTAACTATGGCTACACCTTC
J: TRBJ1-2; D: NA; V: TRBV25-1; size: NA; CDR3: CASSWGVYGYTF; DNA: TGTGCCAGCAGTTGGGGGGTCTATGGCTACACCTTC
J: TRBJ2-3; D: TRBD1; V: TRBV30; size: NA; CDR3: CAWRGGQGTDTQYF; DNA: TGTGCCTGGAGGGGGGGACAGGGGACAGATACGCAGTATTTT